Listed here is a single T cell receptor (beta chain). No antigen is known for it. This specimen belongs to a study of T cell repertoires in cytomegalovirus infection. Study at large: Signatures in public TCR beta sequences pointed to both CMV infection and matching HLA type.

With 3 bases removed from V and 7 bases from J, the gap between germline ends came to 15 bases. This CDR3 is 15 amino acids long. CDR1 and CDR2 (germline): SGHAT, FQNNGV. The study, taken as a whole, reports: HLA-C-restricted CMV-specific TCR beta clonotypes prevailed in the ex vivo response.

A single record per CDR3 protein comes from TCRdb applying MiXCR to the reads. Of roughly 180,000 distinct CDR3 sequences listed, about a fifth are singletons. The gene calls are TRBV11-2 and TRBJ1-4; D call uncertain. The clonotype comes from a human donor in good health (CMV status not recorded). Some clones in this sample may be carry-over from other donors' samples. Sequences were derived from CD8+ T cells from cultured PBMCs, sampled from culture after CMV antigen stimulation. The CDR3 loop is CASSFLGAFGEKLFF. Written as DNA, the CDR3 is TGTGCCAGCAGCTTTCTTGGCGCGTTCGGTGAAAAACTGTTTTTT.